The T cell receptor (beta chain) under discussion was sequenced for a study of T cells in Graves' hyperthyroidism and ophthalmopathy. Germline V gene lookup returns CDR1 DFQATT and CDR2 SNEGSKA (reference sequence). Trimming cost V 2 bases and J 4 bases, with 15 bases left between them. CDR3 length: 16 amino acids. This clonotype was picked up many times. Its matching antigen is unknown. Whole-study results and caveats: Classification by a 13 V-J model distinguished ophthalmopathy from stable hyperthyroidism.

Amplification of TCR beta CDR3 regions used RNA as the template. First-round RT-PCR targeting the TCR CDR3 was performed with the HTBI primer set. Via MiXCR, TCRdb re-called the multiplex PCR reads, giving one row per CDR3 protein. The profile shows 300,000 to 450,000 distinct CDR3 sequences, around 15% of them singletons. Sequencing input: blood. This rearrangement joins TRBV20-1 to TRBJ1-6, with D hard to call. The TCR originated in a woman younger than 45 with Graves' ophthalmopathy. This chain's CDR3 is CSARRPLGGYNSPLHF. In nucleotides, the CDR3 is TGCAGTGCTAGACGCCCTTTAGGTGGTTATAATTCACCCCTCCACTTT.